This TCR beta chain comes out of a study of patients and donors after allogeneic stem cell transplantation. Trimming removed 4 bases from V and 2 bases from J, with 6 bases in between. Germline CDR1 reads SGHTA; CDR2 reads FQGNSA. The CDR3 covers 12 residues. TCRdb reprocessed the RT-PCR reads via MiXCR and lists one record per CDR3 protein. Here the sample spans roughly 250,000 distinct CDR3 sequences, 12% to 15% being singletons. This clonotype showed up many times. This receptor was obtained from a human donor who was either an allogeneic HSCT recipient or a stem cell or donor lymphocyte infusion donor (not recorded which). It is not recorded whose cells these are; they may come from a transplant donor. The V and J genes are TRBV7-2 and TRBJ2-7; no definite D call. Sequenced material: blood, either unsorted or a sorted T cell fraction (not recorded which). The CDR3 bases are TGTGCCAGCAGCTGGACCCCCTACGAGCAGTACTTC. This gives the protein CASSWTPYEQYF.